These T cell receptor beta chains were read from a single sample in a study of response to subunit inactivated influenza vaccine. TCRdb reanalysed the RT-PCR reads using MiXCR and keeps one entry per CDR3 protein. The table includes about 650,000 distinct CDR3 sequences, 13% to 15% detected once. The specimen comprised PBMCs from blood, sampled 14 days before vaccination. These receptors originate from a man aged 45-65 years who received an inactivated influenza vaccine. Each CDR3 is given with its conserved first and last residue. D genes are given only for firm matches. A clone size is listed for some rows: how often the clone was seen (once, few, many), or a class if it is expanded.

d_call j_call cdr3_length v_call clone_size cdr3_aa cdr3_nt
. TRBJ2-1 14 TRBV20-1 . CSAEGGGSYNEQFF TGCAGTGCTGAGGGAGGCGGCTCCTACAATGAGCAGTTCTTC
TRBD1 TRBJ2-2 16 TRBV7-9 . CASSRIRTGVTGELFF TGTGCCAGCAGCCGAATTAGGACAGGGGTCACCGGGGAGCTGTTTTTT
. TRBJ1-2 16 TRBV3-1 . CASSNRGTGDNYGYTF TGTGCCAGCAGCAATCGGGGAACGGGGGACAACTATGGCTACACCTTC
TRBD2 TRBJ2-1 16 TRBV9 once CASSVGGLGGYNEQFF TGTGCCAGCAGCGTAGGGGGACTAGGGGGTTACAATGAGCAGTTCTTC
. TRBJ2-7 14 TRBV7-9 . CASSQTGIPYEQYF TGTGCCAGCAGCCAAACAGGGATTCCCTACGAGCAGTACTTC
. TRBJ1-6 14 TRBV20-1 . CSASGTRNNSPLHF TGCAGTGCGAGTGGGACAAGGAACAATTCACCCCTCCACTTT
TRBD2 TRBJ2-4 14 TRBV6-5 few CASSYEAGGNIQYF TGTGCCAGCAGTTACGAGGCGGGGGGGAACATTCAGTACTTC
TRBD1 TRBJ1-4 14 TRBV12-3/TRBV12-4 few CASTQGGGNEKLFF TGTGCCAGCACCCAGGGGGGTGGTAATGAAAAACTGTTTTTT
TRBD1 TRBJ2-7 16 TRBV20-1 . CSAEDRDKSSSYEQYF TGCAGTGCCGAGGACAGGGACAAATCCAGCTCCTACGAGCAGTACTTC
. TRBJ1-6 15 TRBV4-3 . CASSQGQEWNSPLHF TGCGCCAGCAGCCAAGGTCAAGAGTGGAATTCACCCCTCCACTTT
. TRBJ2-1 13 TRBV2 . CASSEDRVFRQFF TGTGCCAGCAGTGAAGACAGGGTTTTTCGGCAGTTCTTC
. TRBJ2-7 13 TRBV20-1 . CSASPRDGYEQYF TGCAGTGCTAGCCCTAGGGACGGATACGAGCAGTACTTC
. TRBJ1-1 14 TRBV10-3 many CAISEGQTNTEAFF TGTGCCATCAGTGAGGGGCAGACGAACACTGAAGCTTTCTTT
. TRBJ2-5 13 TRBV19 . CASSKRESETQYF TGTGCCAGTAGTAAAAGGGAGTCGGAGACCCAGTACTTC
TRBD1 TRBJ1-1 14 TRBV19 few CASSTTGGRPEAFF TGTGCCAGTAGTACGACAGGGGGCAGGCCTGAAGCTTTCTTT
TRBD2 TRBJ2-2 15 TRBV30 . CAWRGLAGYTGELFF TGTGCCTGGAGAGGACTAGCGGGGTACACCGGGGAGCTGTTTTTT
TRBD1 TRBJ2-3 14 TRBV27 few CASSSGQARDTQYF TGTGCCAGCAGTTCGGGACAGGCAAGAGATACGCAGTATTTT
TRBD1 TRBJ1-1 13 TRBV12-3/TRBV12-4 many CASSLGGQGKAFF TGTGCCAGCAGTTTGGGGGGACAGGGAAAAGCTTTCTTT
. TRBJ2-7 15 TRBV5-1 . CASSPGAAKGNEQYF TGCGCCAGCAGCCCGGGGGCGGCTAAGGGCAACGAGCAGTACTTC
. TRBJ2-6 15 TRBV18 . CASSTYLSGANVLTF TGTGCCAGCTCCACTTATCTATCTGGGGCCAACGTCCTGACTTTC
. TRBJ2-5 14 TRBV4-1 . CASSQDPAAETQYF TGCGCCAGCAGCCAAGATCCAGCTGCCGAGACCCAGTACTTC
. TRBJ2-5 12 TRBV20-1 many CSATVIMETQYF TGCAGTGCTACGGTCATCATGGAGACCCAGTACTTC
TRBD1 TRBJ2-1 16 TRBV18 . CASSPFQGEPYNEQFF TGTGCCAGCTCACCATTCCAGGGGGAACCCTACAATGAGCAGTTCTTC
. TRBJ2-7 13 TRBV10-3 few CAISDSLRPEQYF TGTGCCATCAGCGACTCCCTGAGGCCCGAGCAGTACTTC
. TRBJ1-2 14 TRBV5-1 . CASSLGEGRDGYTF TGCGCCAGCAGCTTGGGGGAAGGCAGGGATGGCTACACCTTC
TRBD1 TRBJ2-3 11 TRBV29-1 . CSVAHRGTQYF TGCAGCGTTGCTCACAGGGGTACGCAGTATTTT
. TRBJ2-7 13 TRBV7-3 . CASGPGNLCWQYF TGTGCCAGCGGCCCTGGGAACCTCTGCTGGCAGTACTTC
. TRBJ2-5 12 TRBV12-3/TRBV12-4 few CASKRGAETQYF TGTGCCAGCAAAAGGGGAGCAGAGACCCAGTACTTC
. TRBJ2-4 12 TRBV20-1 . CSALGLGNIQYF TGCAGTGCGTTGGGTTTGGGGAACATTCAGTACTTC
TRBD1 TRBJ2-2 16 TRBV5-1 few CASSLVPGQGGGELFF TGCGCCAGCAGCTTGGTCCCGGGACAGGGCGGCGGGGAGCTGTTTTTT
TRBD1 TRBJ1-3 14 TRBV3-1 many CASSQSGQAYTIYF TGTGCCAGCAGCCAATCGGGACAGGCGTACACCATATATTTT
. TRBJ2-1 11 TRBV2 few CASSAVYEQFF TGTGCCAGCAGTGCTGTCTATGAGCAGTTCTTC
TRBD2 TRBJ2-1 16 TRBV28 . CASSRLRASGYNEQFF TGTGCCAGCAGTCGACTTCGGGCTAGCGGTTACAATGAGCAGTTCTTC
TRBD2 TRBJ2-3 16 TRBV11-3 . CASSYGTSGSSDTQYF TGTGCCAGCAGCTACGGGACTAGCGGGAGTTCAGATACGCAGTATTTT
. TRBJ1-6 15 TRBV4-2 few CASSQGTGRNSPLHF TGTGCCAGCAGCCAAGGAACAGGGCGAAATTCACCCCTCCACTTT
TRBD1 TRBJ2-2 15 TRBV4-3 . CASSRATGSTGELFF TGCGCCAGCAGCCGGGCGACAGGGAGCACCGGGGAGCTGTTTTTT
. TRBJ1-1 14 TRBV4-2 few CASSLGGPKVEAFF TGTGCCAGCAGCCTAGGGGGGCCCAAGGTTGAAGCTTTCTTT
TRBD1 TRBJ1-1 13 TRBV5-1 . CASSFGTGTEAFF TGCGCCAGCAGCTTTGGGACAGGGACTGAAGCTTTCTTT
. TRBJ2-5 12 TRBV29-1 . CSVVGGPESQYF TGCAGCGTTGTCGGCGGCCCAGAGTCCCAGTACTTC
. TRBJ1-2 13 TRBV7-9 . CASTKTQAHGYTF TGTGCCAGCACCAAGACCCAGGCACATGGCTACACCTTC